These 14 T cell receptor beta chains came from one sample sequenced in a study of CD8 T cells in ankylosing spondylitis (TCRdb year 2017). Which antigens these TCRs recognize remains unknown. The library relied on 5' RACE. Instrument used: Illumina HiSeq 2500. The public reads were run again by TCRdb, first through fastp at Q25 and then through MiXCR, and only productive beta chains were kept. Merged by CDR3 protein, the rows form single entries marked with the most common genes and DNA. In all, the sample holds around 540,000 distinct CDR3 sequences, and 10% to 15% of those were seen once. The top ten clones comprise approximately 6.2% of the sample. General conclusions and limits of the study: A TCR beta motif made up of roughly eight highly homologous amino acid variants appeared to be characteristic of blood from ankylosing spondylitis patients.

Sequencing was performed on blood, either unsorted or a sorted T cell fraction (not recorded which). The receptors shown here come from a male donor with ankylosing spondylitis.

A word on this clonotype: Just one base apart from a much larger clone, this may be a read error. J is TRBJ1-5 and V is TRBV12-3 or TRBV12-4; the D is unclear. The CDR3 has 14 residues. Trimming removed 1 base at V and 6 bases at J, with 10 bases between. Here the CDR3 DNA reads TGTGCCAGCAGTTTAGATTCAGAGGGTCAGCCCCAGCATTTT. It translates to CASSLDSEGQPQHF.

The rearrangement links TRBV5-1 to TRBJ2-6; D might be TRBD1 (5 bases). The germline CDR1 and CDR2 sequences are SGHRS and YFSETQ. This CDR3 has 15 amino acids. V shed 5 bases and J shed 4 bases, with 13 bases lying between them. The CDR3 loop is CASRGSSGGANVLTF. CDR3 bases: TGCGCCAGCAGGGGGTCCTCAGGGGGGGCCAACGTCCTGACTTTC.

The sample holds a few counts of this clonotype. This sequence joins TRBV7-8 and TRBJ1-5, with D possibly TRBD1 on 5 matching bases. V was trimmed by 2 bases and J by 9 bases, leaving 14 bases between them. Germline loops: CDR1 SGHVS, CDR2 FQNEAQ. The CDR3 is 14 residues long. The CDR3 loop reads CASSLSRTTRPQHF. The CDR3 coding sequence is TGTGCCAGCAGCTTAAGTCGGACAACGCGGCCCCAGCATTTT.

This clonotype occurred a few times. Its ends do not fully match the called genes, so a read error is possible. V gene TRBV24-1 combines with J gene TRBJ2-2; D not resolved. The CDR3 totals 13 residues. CDR1 is KGHDR and CDR2 is SFDVKD in the germline V gene. This chain's CDR3 is CATRDPNTGELFF. The CDR3, as DNA: TGTGCCACCCGTGACCCGAACACCGGGGAGCTGTTTTTT.

The rearrangement joins TRBV12-3 or TRBV12-4 to TRBJ2-1; D is unclear. This CDR3 region has 12 residues. Trimming pared 4 bases from V and 7 bases from J, leaving 8 bases between. The CDR3 reads CASSSPFNEQFF. CDR3 nucleotide sequence: TGTGCCAGCAGTTCCCCTTTTAATGAGCAGTTCTTC.

This chain uses TRBV6-1 with TRBJ2-2; 7 nucleotides match TRBD1. The CDR3 consists of 14 residues. After removal of 4 bases from V and 7 bases from J, the junction contained 6 bases not matched to a gene. Germline assignment: CDR1 MNHNS and CDR2 SASEGT. In DNA, the CDR3 is TGTGCCAGCAGTGTGGGACAGTACAACGGGGAGCTGTTTTTT. It translates to CASSVGQYNGELFF.

This clonotype appeared many times. This chain joins TRBV7-9 and TRBJ2-5, with 12 bases identical to TRBD2. Per the germline V gene, CDR1 is SEHNR and CDR2 is FQNEAQ (reference sequence). V lost 5 bases, J lost 2 bases, and 3 bases stayed unmatched. There are 15 residues in the CDR3. The CDR3 sequence: CASSPGLAGQETQYF. The CDR3 DNA reads TGTGCCAGCAGCCCGGGACTAGCGGGTCAAGAGACCCAGTACTTC.

This clonotype occurred many times. This chain links TRBV20-1 with TRBJ1-3; possible D gene TRBD1, 5 bases. The CDR3 is made up of 14 amino acids. Looked up from germline, CDR1 is DFQATT and CDR2 is SNEGSKA (reference sequence). V lost 6 bases and J 0 bases, leaving 12 bases between the germline ends. CDR3: CSAAGAASGNTIYF. DNA of the CDR3: TGCAGTGCCGCCGGGGCGGCCTCTGGAAACACCATATATTTT.

This clonotype was recorded a few times. This chain uses TRBV7-9 with TRBJ2-2, with 7 bases identical to TRBD1. The CDR3 extends over 16 amino acids. Losses at the gene ends were 5 bases for V and 0 bases for J; bases not matched to a gene: 6. CDR1 and CDR2 from the germline V gene are SEHNR and FQNEAQ (reference sequence). In DNA form, the CDR3 reads TGTGCCAGCAGCGGACGGGACAGCTCGAACACCGGGGAGCTGTTTTTT. Translation gives CASSGRDSSNTGELFF. Full variable domain (remainder filled in from reference TRBV7-9 and TRBJ2-2): DTGVSQNPRHKITKRGQNVTFRCDPISEHNRLYWYRQTLGQGPEFLTYFQNEAQLEKSRLLSDRFSAERPKGSFSTLEIQRTEQGDSAMYLCASSGRDSSNTGELFFGEGSRLTVL.

In this sample, this clonotype turned up a few times. CDR3 sequence (DNA): TGTGCCACCAGTGGCCGGGACAGGGGGCTCACTGAAGCTTTCTTT. Translated, it gives CATSGRDRGLTEAFF. The chain combines TRBV24-1 with TRBJ1-1; 12 bases line up with TRBD1. Per germline, CDR1 KGHDR and CDR2 SFDVKD. Trimming took 5 bases from V and 4 from J; bases not matched to a gene: 4. The CDR3 runs 15 residues.

This clonotype was detected a few times. This chain joins TRBV12-3 or TRBV12-4 and TRBJ1-2; 8 bases match TRBD1. J was trimmed by 8 bases and V by 4 bases; bases with no gene match: 3. The CDR3 has 12 amino acids. The CDR3 loop is CASSWTGRGYTF. Here the CDR3 DNA reads TGTGCCAGCAGTTGGACAGGGCGCGGCTACACCTTC.

Only a few counts were recorded for this clonotype. The CDR3 DNA is TGTGCCAGCGGCAGGGACCGACTCTCTGGAAACACCATATATTTT. Encoded protein: CASGRDRLSGNTIYF. The chain links TRBV12-3 or TRBV12-4 to TRBJ1-3; D possibly corresponds to TRBD1 (5 bases). V dropped 8 bases and J dropped 0 bases, with 14 bases sitting between them. The CDR3 is made up of 15 amino acids.

Ten or more counts support this clonotype. One end of the junction varies from germline; a read error may be responsible. The chain links TRBV27 to TRBJ2-1, with 8 bases lining up with TRBD2. Looked up from germline, CDR1 is MNHEY and CDR2 is SMNVEV (reference sequence). The CDR3 contains 13 residues. For the CDR3, the DNA is TGTGCCAGCAGTCTATCTGGGGCCGGGACTAGTTTTTTC. Protein: CASSLSGAGTSFF.

Many counts were recorded for this clonotype. The V and J genes are TRBV7-2 and TRBJ2-1; D ambiguous. With 2 bases removed from V and 4 bases from J, the gap between germline ends came to 6 bases. Looked up from germline, CDR1 is SGHTA and CDR2 is FQGNSA. The length of the CDR3 is 13 residues. Here the CDR3 DNA reads TGTGCCAGCAGCTTACTGAGGTACAATGAGCAGTTCTTC. Translated: CASSLLRYNEQFF.